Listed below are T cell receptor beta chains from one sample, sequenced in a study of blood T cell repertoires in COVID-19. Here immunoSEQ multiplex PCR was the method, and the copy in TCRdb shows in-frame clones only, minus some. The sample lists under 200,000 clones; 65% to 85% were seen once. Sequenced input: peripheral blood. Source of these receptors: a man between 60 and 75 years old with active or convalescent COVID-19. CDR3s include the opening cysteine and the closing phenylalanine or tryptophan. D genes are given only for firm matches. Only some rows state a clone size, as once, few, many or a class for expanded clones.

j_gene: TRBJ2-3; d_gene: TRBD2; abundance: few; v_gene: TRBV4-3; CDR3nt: TGCGCCAGCAGCCTTAGACTAGCGATCACAGATACGCAGTATTTT; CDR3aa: CASSLRLAITDTQYF
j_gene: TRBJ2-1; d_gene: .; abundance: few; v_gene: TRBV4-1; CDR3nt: TGCGCCAGCAGCGCCGGGCTAGCGAGATACAATGAGCAGTTCTTC; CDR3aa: CASSAGLARYNEQFF
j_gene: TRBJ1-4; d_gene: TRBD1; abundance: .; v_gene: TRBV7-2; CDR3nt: TGTGCCAGCGGGACAGGGGACAGAGAAAAACTGTTTTTT; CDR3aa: CASGTGDREKLFF
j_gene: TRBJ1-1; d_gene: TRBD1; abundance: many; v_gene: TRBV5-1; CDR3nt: TGCGCCAGCAGTCCGGGACAGGGAATGAACACTGAAGCTTTCTTT; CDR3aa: CASSPGQGMNTEAFF
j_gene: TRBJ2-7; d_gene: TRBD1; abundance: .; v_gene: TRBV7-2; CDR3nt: TGTGCCAGCAGTCCGGGACAGGGGACTAGGCAGCAGTACTTC; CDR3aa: CASSPGQGTRQQYF
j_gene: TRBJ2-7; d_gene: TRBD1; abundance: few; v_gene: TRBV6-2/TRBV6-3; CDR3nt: TGTGCCAGCAGCTGGGACAGGGGTTACGAGCAGTACTTC; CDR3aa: CASSWDRGYEQYF
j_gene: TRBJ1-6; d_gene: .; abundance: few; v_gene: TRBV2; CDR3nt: TGTGCCAGCGCCTCTCCAGATTTTTATTCACCCCTCCACTTT; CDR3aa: CASASPDFYSPLHF
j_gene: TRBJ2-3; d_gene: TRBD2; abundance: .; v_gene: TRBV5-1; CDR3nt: TGCGCCAGCAGCACGGGACTAGCGGGAGGGCCCACAGATACGCAGTATTTT; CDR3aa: CASSTGLAGGPTDTQYF
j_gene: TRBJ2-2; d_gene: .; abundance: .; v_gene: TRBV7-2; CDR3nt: TGTGCCAGCAGCCCCCCGGGAGCGACCGGGGAGCTGTTTTTT; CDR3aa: CASSPPGATGELFF
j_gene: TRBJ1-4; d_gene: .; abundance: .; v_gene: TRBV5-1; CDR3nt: TGCGCCAGCAGCTTAGGGACACGGGAAGGCGAAAAACTGTTTTTT; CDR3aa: CASSLGTREGEKLFF
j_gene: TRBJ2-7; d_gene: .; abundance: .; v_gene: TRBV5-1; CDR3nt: TGCGCCAGCAGCTTGCAGGGCGGAGGGCCCTACGAGCAGTACTTC; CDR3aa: CASSLQGGGPYEQYF
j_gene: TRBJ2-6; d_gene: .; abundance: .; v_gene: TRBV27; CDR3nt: TGTGCCAGCAGTCCCCAGTCCCCCGGGGCCAACGTCCTGACTTTC; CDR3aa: CASSPQSPGANVLTF
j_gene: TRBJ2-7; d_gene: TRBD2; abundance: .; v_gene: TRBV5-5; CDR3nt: TGTGCCAGCAGCTTTCTAGCGGGAGGGCTCGGGGAGCAGTACTTC; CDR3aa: CASSFLAGGLGEQYF